This T cell receptor beta chain was captured by sequencing in a study of cytomegalovirus exposure and HLA in healthy donors. Study summary: Counted in an early data release were about 85 million unique TCRs from HLA-typed donors.

V dropped 6 bases and J dropped 0 bases, with 9 bases sitting between them. The CDR3 extends over 14 amino acids. The germline V gene encodes CDR1 PRHDT and CDR2 FYEKMQ (reference sequence). 60 Vbeta and 13 Jbeta primers were used in PCR. Clones were sequenced by immunoSEQ multiplex PCR, and TCRdb holds only the in-frame ones, with some missing. The table has some 120,000 clones, 82% seen once. The sequencing sample was made of PBMCs. The rearrangement uses TRBV13 and TRBJ2-4; D is perhaps TRBD2 (6 bases). This sequence originates from a man aged 25 to 40 in good health and CMV-seropositive. The CDR3 protein is CASRRGLAKNIQYF. In nucleotides, the CDR3 is TGTGCCAGCAGAAGGGGACTAGCCAAAAACATTCAGTACTTC.